What follows are 2 T cell receptor beta chains derived from one specimen sequenced in a study of blood T cell repertoires in COVID-19. Assay: immunoSEQ multiplex PCR; the TCRdb copy retains only in-frame clones and omits some. The repertoire holds under 200,000 clones, with 80% to 95% as singletons. Source material: peripheral blood. Receptors originate from a man in his fifties with acute or convalescent COVID-19.

V gene TRBV7-9 combines with J gene TRBJ2-3, with TRBD1 as a possible D gene (6 bases). The V gene lost 4 bases and the J gene lost 2 bases, with 10 bases spanning the gap. Germline V gene data show CDR1 as SEHNR and CDR2 as FQNEAQ (reference sequence). The CDR3 extends over 14 amino acids. CDR3 region: CASSYDRFTDTQYF. As DNA, the CDR3 is TGTGCCAGCAGCTACGACAGGTTCACAGATACGCAGTATTTT.

The chain is built from TRBV4-3 and TRBJ1-4; no definite D call. Trimming removed 3 bases from V and 2 bases from J, with 16 bases in between. CDR1 is LGHNA and CDR2 is YSLEER in the germline V gene. The CDR3 consists of 17 residues. The CDR3 loop is CASSHSSGFWTNEKLFF. CDR3 bases: TGCGCCAGCAGCCACTCCTCGGGGTTCTGGACTAATGAAAAACTGTTTTTT.